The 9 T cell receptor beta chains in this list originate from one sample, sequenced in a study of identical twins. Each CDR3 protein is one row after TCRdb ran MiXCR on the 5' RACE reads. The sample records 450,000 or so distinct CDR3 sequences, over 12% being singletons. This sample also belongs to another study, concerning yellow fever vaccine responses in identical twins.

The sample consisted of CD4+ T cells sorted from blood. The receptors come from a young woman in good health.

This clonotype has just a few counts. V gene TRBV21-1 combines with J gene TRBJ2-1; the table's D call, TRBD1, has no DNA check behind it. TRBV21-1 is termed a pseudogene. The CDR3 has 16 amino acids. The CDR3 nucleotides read TGTGCCAGCAGCAGAAAGGGCGGGAGGGCCTACAATGAGCAGTTCTTC. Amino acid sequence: CASSRKGGRAYNEQFF.

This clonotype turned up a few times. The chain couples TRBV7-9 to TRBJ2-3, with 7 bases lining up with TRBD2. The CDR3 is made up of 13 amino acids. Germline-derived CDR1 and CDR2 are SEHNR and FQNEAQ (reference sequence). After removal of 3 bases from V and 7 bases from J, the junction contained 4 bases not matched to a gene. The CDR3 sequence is CASSFAGANTQYF. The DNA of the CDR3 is TGTGCCAGCAGCTTTGCGGGAGCAAATACGCAGTATTTT.

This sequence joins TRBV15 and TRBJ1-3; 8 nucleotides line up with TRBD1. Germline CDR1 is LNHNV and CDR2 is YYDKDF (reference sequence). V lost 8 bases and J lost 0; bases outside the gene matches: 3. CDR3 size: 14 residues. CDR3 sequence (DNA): TGTGCCACCGGACAGGGAACCTCTGGAAACACCATATATTTT. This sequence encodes CATGQGTSGNTIYF.

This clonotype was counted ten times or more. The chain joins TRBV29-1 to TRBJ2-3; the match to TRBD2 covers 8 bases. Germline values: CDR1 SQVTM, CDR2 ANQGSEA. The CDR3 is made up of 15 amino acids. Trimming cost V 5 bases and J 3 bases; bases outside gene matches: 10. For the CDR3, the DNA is TGCAGCGTTCCCACTCCCAGCGGGAGTACAGATACGCAGTATTTT. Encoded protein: CSVPTPSGSTDTQYF.

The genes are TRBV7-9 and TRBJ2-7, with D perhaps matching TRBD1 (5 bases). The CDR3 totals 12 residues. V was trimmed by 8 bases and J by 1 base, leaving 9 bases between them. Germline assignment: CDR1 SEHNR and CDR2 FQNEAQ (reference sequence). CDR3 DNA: TGTGCCAGCGACAGCGAGTCCTACGAGCAGTACTTC. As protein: CASDSESYEQYF.

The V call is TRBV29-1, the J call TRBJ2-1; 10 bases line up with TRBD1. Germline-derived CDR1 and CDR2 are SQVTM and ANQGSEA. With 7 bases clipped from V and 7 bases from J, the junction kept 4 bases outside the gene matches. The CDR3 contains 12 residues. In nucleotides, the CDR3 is TGCAGCGGGGAGGGACAGGGGAATGAGCAGTTCTTC. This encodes CSGEGQGNEQFF.

The CDR3 loop is CASSDPGGYTF. CDR3 sequence (DNA): TGTGCCAGCAGCGATCCGGGCGGCTACACCTTC. The V gene is TRBV28, the J gene TRBJ1-2; D remains unclear. Germline V gene lookup returns CDR1 MDHEN and CDR2 SYDVKM. CDR3 size: 11 residues. V was shortened by 6 bases and J by 8 bases, with 10 bases between the two germline ends.

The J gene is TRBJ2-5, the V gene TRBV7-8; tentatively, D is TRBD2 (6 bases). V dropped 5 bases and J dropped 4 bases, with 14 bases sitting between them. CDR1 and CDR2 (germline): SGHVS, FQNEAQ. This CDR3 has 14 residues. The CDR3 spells CASSVVLALETQYF. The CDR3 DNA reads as TGTGCCAGCAGCGTAGTACTAGCCCTAGAGACCCAGTACTTC. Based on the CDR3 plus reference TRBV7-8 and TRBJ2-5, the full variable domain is GAGVSQSPRYKVAKRGQDVALRCDPISGHVSLFWYQQALGQGPEFLTYFQNEAQLDKSGLPSDRFFAERPEGSVSTLKIQRTQQEDSAVYLCASSVVLALETQYFGPGTRLLVL.

The CDR3 DNA is TGTGCCAGCAGCTTAGCTGGGACAGGGGAGTACGAGCAGTACTTC. Protein product: CASSLAGTGEYEQYF. The V and J genes are TRBV7-2 and TRBJ2-7; 10 bases are a match to TRBD1. This CDR3 region has 15 residues. The germline V gene has CDR1 SGHTA and CDR2 FQGNSA. The trim removed 0 bases at V and 4 bases at J, leaving 3 bases unmatched.